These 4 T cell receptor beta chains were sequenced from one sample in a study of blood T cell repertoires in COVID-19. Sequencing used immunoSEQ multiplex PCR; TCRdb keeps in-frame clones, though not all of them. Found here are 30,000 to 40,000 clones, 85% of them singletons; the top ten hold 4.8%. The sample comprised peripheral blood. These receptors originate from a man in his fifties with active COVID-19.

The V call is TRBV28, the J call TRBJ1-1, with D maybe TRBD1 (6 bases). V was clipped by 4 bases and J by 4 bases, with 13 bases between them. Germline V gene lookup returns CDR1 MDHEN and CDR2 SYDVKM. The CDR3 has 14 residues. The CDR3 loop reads CASSSPGAVTEAFF. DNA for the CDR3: TGTGCCAGCAGTTCCCCAGGGGCGGTCACTGAAGCTTTCTTT.

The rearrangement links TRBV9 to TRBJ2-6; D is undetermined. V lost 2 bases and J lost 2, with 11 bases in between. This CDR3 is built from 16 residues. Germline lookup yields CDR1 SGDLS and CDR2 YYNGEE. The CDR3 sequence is CASSVAGLAGANVLTF. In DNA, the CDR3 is TGTGCCAGCAGCGTGGCAGGCCTCGCTGGGGCCAACGTCCTGACTTTC. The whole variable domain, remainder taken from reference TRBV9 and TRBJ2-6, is DSGVTQTPKHLITATGQRVTLRCSPRSGDLSVYWYQQSLDQGLQFLIQYYNGEERAKGNILERFSAQQFPDLHSELNLSSLELGDSALYFCASSVAGLAGANVLTFGAGSRLTVL.

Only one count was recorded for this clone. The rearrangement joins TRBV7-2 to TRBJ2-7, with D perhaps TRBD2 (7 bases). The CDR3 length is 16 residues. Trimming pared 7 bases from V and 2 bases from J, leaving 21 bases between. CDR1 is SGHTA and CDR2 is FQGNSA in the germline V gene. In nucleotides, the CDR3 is TGTGCCAGCACCCCGGGGGGCGGGGGCGCTCCCTACGAGCAGTACTTC. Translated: CASTPGGGGAPYEQYF.

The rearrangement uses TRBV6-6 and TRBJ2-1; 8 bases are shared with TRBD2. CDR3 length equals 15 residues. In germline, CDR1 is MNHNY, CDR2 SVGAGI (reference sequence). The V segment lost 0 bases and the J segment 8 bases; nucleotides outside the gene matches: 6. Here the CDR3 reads CASSYSVGGADEQFF. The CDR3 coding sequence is TGTGCCAGCAGTTACTCGGTCGGGGGGGCCGATGAGCAGTTCTTC.